These 27 T cell receptor beta chains share one sample of origin, sequenced in a study of shared clonotypes between healthy human individuals. Here immunoSEQ multiplex PCR was the method, and the copy in TCRdb shows in-frame clones only, minus some. The table shows roughly 2.2 million clones, with about nine tenths occurring only once. The sample taken for sequencing was naive CD4+ T cells from PBMCs. Stated subset: CD45RA+ positively selected. The receptors were gathered from a man aged 18 to 35 in good health. Some clones in this sample may be carry-over from other donors' samples.

The V and J genes are TRBV14 and TRBJ2-2; D call uncertain. The V end was cut by 4 bases, the J end by 7 bases, with 7 bases between. The V gene's germline CDR1 is SGHDN and CDR2 FVKESK. CDR3 length: 12 amino acids. CDR3 sequence (DNA): TGTGCCAGCAGCCCCTCTGTCGGGGAGCTGTTTTTT. Translated: CASSPSVGELFF.

J is TRBJ2-1 and V is TRBV27; 8 bases are a match to TRBD2. Trimming cost V 7 bases and J 9 bases; bases outside gene matches: 8. This CDR3 has 13 residues. Germline CDR1 reads MNHEY; CDR2 reads SMNVEV (reference sequence). The CDR3 loop is CASKEIREGEQFF. The CDR3 region has the DNA TGTGCCAGCAAGGAGATCCGGGAGGGTGAGCAGTTCTTC.

This chain links TRBV11-2 with TRBJ2-1, with 8 bases identical to TRBD1. The CDR3 loop spans 15 amino acids. With 1 base clipped from V and 8 bases from J, the junction kept 7 bases outside the gene matches. Per germline, CDR1 SGHAT and CDR2 FQNNGV. The CDR3 reads CASSLAGAGGDEQFF. The CDR3 DNA reads as TGTGCCAGCAGCTTAGCTGGGGCAGGGGGCGATGAGCAGTTCTTC.

This chain connects TRBV6-5 to TRBJ1-1; D is unclear. The CDR3 covers 15 residues. CDR1 and CDR2 (germline): MNHEY, SVGAGI. V lost 2 bases, J lost 3 bases, and 13 bases lay in between. The CDR3 loop is CASSYQPQVHTEAFF. CDR3 nucleotide sequence: TGTGCCAGCAGTTACCAACCTCAGGTTCACACTGAAGCTTTCTTT.

The rearrangement joins TRBV7-9 to TRBJ2-7, with 7 positions matching TRBD2. The V gene end was trimmed by 5 bases and the J gene end by 5 bases; junction bases not matched to a gene: 6. CDR1 is SEHNR, CDR2 FQNEAQ, per germline (reference sequence). The CDR3 length is 13 residues. The CDR3 loop is CASSRGLEDEQYF. In nucleotides, the CDR3 is TGTGCCAGCAGCAGAGGACTAGAGGACGAGCAGTACTTC.

The chain carries TRBV6-1 and TRBJ2-1, with 10 bases lining up with TRBD1. Germline CDR1 MNHNS, CDR2 SASEGT. This CDR3 spans 19 amino acids. The trim removed 3 bases at V and 4 bases at J, leaving 15 bases unmatched. The CDR3 reads CASSDRFSPGQGKYNEQFF. The CDR3 nucleotides are TGTGCCAGCAGTGACCGCTTCAGCCCGGGACAGGGGAAGTACAATGAGCAGTTCTTC.

The chain combines TRBV11-2 with TRBJ2-3; 7 bases align to TRBD1. Trimming removed 3 bases from V and 2 bases from J; junction bases left unmatched: 5. Germline V gene lookup returns CDR1 SGHAT and CDR2 FQNNGV. This CDR3 has 15 residues. CDR3 DNA: TGTGCCAGCAGCTTGGGGACAGCGTACACAGATACGCAGTATTTT. Its translation is CASSLGTAYTDTQYF.

The chain uses TRBV5-5 and TRBJ2-7, with TRBD1 matching 9 bases. This CDR3 has 15 amino acids. Trimming removed 4 bases from V and 7 bases from J; junction bases left unmatched: 12. The V gene's germline CDR1 is SGHKS and CDR2 YYEKEE (reference sequence). The CDR3, as DNA: TGTGCCAGCAGCGGTGGGACAGGGTTTTTGCGGGAGCAGTACTTC. Protein: CASSGGTGFLREQYF.

The rearrangement links TRBV11-1 to TRBJ2-3, with 14 bases matching TRBD2. V was clipped by 5 bases and J by 4 bases; unmatched bases: 14. The V gene's germline CDR1 is SGHAT and CDR2 FQDESV (reference sequence). This CDR3 spans 19 amino acids. The CDR3 nucleotides are TGTGCCAGCAGCAACCGGACTAGCGGGAGGCCCAGGTCCCCAGATACGCAGTATTTT. Amino acids: CASSNRTSGRPRSPDTQYF.

The V call is TRBV2, the J call TRBJ2-1, with D unclear. The germline V and J ends were trimmed by 0 bases and 7 bases, with 10 bases remaining between them. The CDR3 length is 14 residues. The germline CDR1 and CDR2 sequences are SNHLY and FYNNEI. The CDR3 loop is CASSEALLSNEQFF. DNA of the CDR3: TGTGCCAGCAGTGAAGCGCTTCTGTCTAATGAGCAGTTCTTC.

This clone appeared once. CDR3 in amino acids: CASSLAPSDYGYTF. CDR3 bases: TGTGCCAGCAGTTTAGCCCCCTCCGACTATGGCTACACCTTC. The V and J genes are TRBV28 and TRBJ1-2; no firm D call. Germline loops: CDR1 MDHEN, CDR2 SYDVKM. The germline V and J ends were trimmed by 2 bases and 3 bases, with 10 bases remaining between them. The CDR3 extends over 14 amino acids.

This clone was found once. The V call is TRBV28, the J call TRBJ2-5; maybe TRBD1 (6 bases). Germline lookup yields CDR1 MDHEN and CDR2 SYDVKM. There are 14 residues in the CDR3. Trimming took 8 bases from V and 6 from J, leaving 19 bases between them. In DNA, the CDR3 is TGTGCCAGCTGCTGCAGCGGCAGGGGTCAGACCCAGTACTTC. Its translation is CASCCSGRGQTQYF.

The rearrangement links TRBV7-2 to TRBJ2-1; no clear D gene. CDR1 and CDR2 (germline): SGHTA, FQGNSA. Trimming left V 1 base short and J 4 bases short, with 8 bases between. The CDR3 has 14 residues. The CDR3 DNA follows: TGTGCCAGCAGCTTAGGGTCGGAGTACAATGAGCAGTTCTTC. Amino acids: CASSLGSEYNEQFF. The full variable domain, in which reference TRBV7-2 and TRBJ2-1 provide the parts outside the CDR3, is GAGVSQSPSNKVTEKGKDVELRCDPISGHTALYWYRQSLGQGLEFLIYFQGNSAPDKSGLPSDRFSAERTGGSVSTLTIQRTQQEDSAVYLCASSLGSEYNEQFFGPGTRLTVL.

As regards this clone: This CDR3 is also generated by other DNA sequences in the sample. The chain carries TRBV9 and TRBJ2-3; tentatively, D is TRBD1 or TRBD2 (5 bases each). Trimming took 4 bases from V and 4 from J, leaving 7 bases between them. This CDR3 spans 12 amino acids. From germline, CDR1 is SGDLS and CDR2 YYNGEE. For the CDR3, the DNA is TGTGCCAGCAGCAGGGGAGCAGATACGCAGTATTTT. Translation gives CASSRGADTQYF.

This sequence joins TRBV11-2 and TRBJ2-7; unclear D gene. Germline V gene data show CDR1 as SGHAT and CDR2 as FQNNGV. The CDR3 is 12 residues long. V lost 0 bases to trimming and J lost 6 bases, with 6 bases between them. For the CDR3, the DNA is TGTGCCAGCAGCTTAGAGCCCGGCGAGCAGTACTTC. Translated, it gives CASSLEPGEQYF.

This clone showed up just once. The CDR3, as DNA: TGTGCCAGCAGTGAAGCGGGGGGTCCGTATGGCTACACCTTC. Its protein product is CASSEAGGPYGYTF. The chain links TRBV6-1 to TRBJ1-2; maybe TRBD1 (5 bases). This CDR3 is 14 amino acids long. The germline V and J ends were trimmed by 0 bases and 5 bases, with 10 bases remaining between them. Germline V gene lookup returns CDR1 MNHNS and CDR2 SASEGT.

The table lists this clone with a count of one. The V gene is TRBV5-4, the J gene TRBJ1-4; 10 nucleotides line up with TRBD1. This CDR3 has 19 residues. The J segment lost 1 base and the V segment lost 4 bases, leaving 13 bases of the junction unmatched. Germline CDR1 reads SGHNT; CDR2 reads YYREEE (reference sequence). In DNA form, the CDR3 reads TGTGCCAGCAGCAGGCGACAGGGGGCTGTTCTCGGAACTAATGAAAAACTGTTTTTT. Its translation is CASSRRQGAVLGTNEKLFF.

This chain joins TRBV25-1 and TRBJ2-7; TRBD1 matches 7 bases. The V segment lost 6 bases and the J segment 6 bases; nucleotides outside the gene matches: 11. This CDR3 comprises 14 residues. Germline CDR1 and CDR2: MGHDK and SYGVNS. The CDR3 loop is CASSLTGVTGEQYF. CDR3 nucleotide sequence: TGTGCCAGCAGCCTAACAGGGGTGACTGGCGAGCAGTACTTC.

This clone was recorded once. The chain employs TRBV10-3 and TRBJ2-3; D may be TRBD2 (7 bases). The V end lost 8 bases, the J end lost 4 bases, and 16 bases lay between the germline ends. This CDR3 has 14 amino acids. Germline V gives CDR1 ENHRY, CDR2 SYGVKD. CDR3 region: CAIRGAAGSDTQYF. The DNA of the CDR3 is TGTGCCATCCGGGGGGCAGCGGGGTCAGATACGCAGTATTTT.

The chain joins TRBV4-1 to TRBJ2-1, with 13 bases that match TRBD2. With 6 bases clipped from V and 7 bases from J, the junction kept 9 bases outside the gene matches. Germline CDR1 and CDR2: MGHRA and YSYEKL. This CDR3 contains 16 residues. DNA for the CDR3: TGCGCCAGCAGAACTTACGGACTAGCGGGAGTAAATGAGCAGTTCTTC. Protein product: CASRTYGLAGVNEQFF.

The chain couples TRBV5-1 to TRBJ1-1; possibly TRBD1 for D (5 bases). CDR1 and CDR2 (germline): SGHRS, YFSETQ. The CDR3 has 16 residues. V was cut by 4 bases and J by 4 bases, with 20 bases left in between. The CDR3 reads CASSPAGSRAVTEAFF. CDR3 in DNA: TGCGCCAGCAGCCCGGCAGGGTCCCGCGCAGTCACTGAAGCTTTCTTT.

This chain links TRBV7-9 with TRBJ1-1; D gene unclear. The length of the CDR3 is 13 residues. V was clipped by 1 base and J by 11 bases, with 14 bases between them. The V gene's germline CDR1 is SEHNR and CDR2 FQNEAQ (reference sequence). In DNA, the CDR3 is TGTGCCAGCAGCTTAGTTGGAGTCAGGAGGGCTTTCTTT. Translating it yields CASSLVGVRRAFF.

With respect to this clone: This same CDR3 is encoded by further DNA sequences in the sample. The chain uses TRBV10-3 and TRBJ2-1, with D unclear. V was trimmed by 2 bases and J by 4 bases, leaving 3 bases between them. The germline gives CDR1 ENHRY, CDR2 SYGVKD. This CDR3 has 12 amino acids. Here the CDR3 DNA reads TGTGCCATCAGTGAGCCGTACAATGAGCAGTTCTTC. It is translated as CAISEPYNEQFF.

The chain uses TRBV5-6 and TRBJ1-6; D not certain. The CDR3 length is 15 residues. Trimming left V 3 bases short and J 5 bases short, with 12 bases between. Germline V lookup: CDR1 SGHDT, CDR2 YYEEEE. CDR3 region: CASSSWAGHNSPLHF. The CDR3 region has the DNA TGTGCCAGCAGCTCCTGGGCCGGCCATAATTCACCCCTCCACTTT.

The chain is built from TRBV14 and TRBJ2-1; TRBD1 aligns across 7 bases. The CDR3 loop spans 16 amino acids. Germline V lookup: CDR1 SGHDN, CDR2 FVKESK. The ends lost 3 bases at V and 0 bases at J; junction bases unmatched: 5. The CDR3 reads CASSQAGTVSYNEQFF. CDR3 sequence (DNA): TGTGCCAGCAGCCAGGCCGGGACAGTCTCCTACAATGAGCAGTTCTTC. The full variable domain, its missing parts supplied by reference TRBV14 and TRBJ2-1, is EAGVTQFPSHSVIEKGQTVTLRCDPISGHDNLYWYRRVMGKEIKFLLHFVKESKQDESGMPNNRFLAERTGGTYSTLKVQPAELEDSGVYFCASSQAGTVSYNEQFFGPGTRLTVL.

The chain uses TRBV27 and TRBJ1-2; TRBD1 matches 7 bases. CDR1 is MNHEY and CDR2 is SMNVEV in the germline V gene (reference sequence). The CDR3 has 14 amino acids. The V and J ends lost 5 bases and 5 bases, in that order; junction bases with no gene match: 8. The CDR3 nucleotides are TGTGCCAGCAGTCCCAGACAGGGACGTTATGGCTACACCTTC. The encoded protein is CASSPRQGRYGYTF.

This clone showed up just once. The chain couples TRBV5-4 to TRBJ2-2; no firm D call. The germline V gene encodes CDR1 SGHNT and CDR2 YYREEE (reference sequence). This CDR3 spans 14 amino acids. With 4 bases removed from V and 6 bases from J, the gap between germline ends came to 13 bases. The CDR3 is CASSPNRSPGELFF. The CDR3 coding sequence is TGTGCCAGCAGCCCGAATCGATCCCCCGGGGAGCTGTTTTTT.